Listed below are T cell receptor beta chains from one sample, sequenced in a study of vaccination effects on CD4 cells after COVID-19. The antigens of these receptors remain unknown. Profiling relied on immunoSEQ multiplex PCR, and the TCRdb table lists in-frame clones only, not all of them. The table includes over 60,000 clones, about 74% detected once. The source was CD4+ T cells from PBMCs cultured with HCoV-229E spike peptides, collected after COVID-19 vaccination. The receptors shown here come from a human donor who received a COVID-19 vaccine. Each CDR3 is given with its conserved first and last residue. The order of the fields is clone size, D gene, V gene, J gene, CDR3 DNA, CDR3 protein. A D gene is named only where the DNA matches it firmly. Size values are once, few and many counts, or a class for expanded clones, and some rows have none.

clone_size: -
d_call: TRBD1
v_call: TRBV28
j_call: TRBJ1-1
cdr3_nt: TGTGCCAGCAGCCCCCGGGACAGGGTGACTGAAGCTTTCTTT
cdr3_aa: CASSPRDRVTEAFF

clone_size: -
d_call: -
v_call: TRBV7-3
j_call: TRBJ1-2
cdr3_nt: TGTGCCAGCAGCTTAACGTTTTTAGGGGAACGTACGGGCTACACCTTC
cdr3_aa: CASSLTFLGERTGYTF

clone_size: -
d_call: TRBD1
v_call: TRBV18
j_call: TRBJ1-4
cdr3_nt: TGTGCCAGCTCGACATCGACAGGGGACGAAAAACTGTTTTTT
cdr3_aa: CASSTSTGDEKLFF

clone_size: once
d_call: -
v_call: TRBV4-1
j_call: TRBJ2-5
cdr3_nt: TGCGCCAGCAGCCAAGACGGACAGCGACAAGAGACCCAGTACTTC
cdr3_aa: CASSQDGQRQETQYF

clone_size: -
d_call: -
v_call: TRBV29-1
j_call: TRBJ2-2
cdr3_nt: TGCAGCGGCGGTGACAGAAGTAACACCGGGGAGCTGTTTTTT
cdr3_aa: CSGGDRSNTGELFF

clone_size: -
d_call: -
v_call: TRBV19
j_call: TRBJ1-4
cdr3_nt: TGTGCCAGTAGTTCACGGACAGCTGCAACTAATGAAAAACTGTTTTTT
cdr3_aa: CASSSRTAATNEKLFF

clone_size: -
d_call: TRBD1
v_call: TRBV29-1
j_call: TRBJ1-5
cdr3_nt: TGCAGCGCAGGGGGCAGGGGGCTCGATCAGCCCCAGCATTTT
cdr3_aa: CSAGGRGLDQPQHF

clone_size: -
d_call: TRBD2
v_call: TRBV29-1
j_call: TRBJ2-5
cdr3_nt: TGCAGCGAGTTTGGGGCTAGCGGACAAGAGACCCAGTACTTC
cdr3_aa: CSEFGASGQETQYF

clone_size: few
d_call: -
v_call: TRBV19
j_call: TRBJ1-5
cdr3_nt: TGTGCCAGTAGTATCCGGGACAGCAATCAGCCCCAGCATTTT
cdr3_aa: CASSIRDSNQPQHF

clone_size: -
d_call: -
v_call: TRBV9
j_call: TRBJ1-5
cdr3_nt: TGTGCCAGCAGCCGTGGGGGGGCTAATCAGCCCCAGCATTTT
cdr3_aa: CASSRGGANQPQHF

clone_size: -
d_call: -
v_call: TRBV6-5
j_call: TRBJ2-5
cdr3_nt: TGTGCCAGCAGTTTGAGAGGGGTCCCCTGGGAGACCCAGTACTTC
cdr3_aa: CASSLRGVPWETQYF

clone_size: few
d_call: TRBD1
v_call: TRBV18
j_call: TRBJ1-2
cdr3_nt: TGTGCCAGCTCACCACCGGTGACAGGGGGGCATGGCTACACCTTC
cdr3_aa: CASSPPVTGGHGYTF

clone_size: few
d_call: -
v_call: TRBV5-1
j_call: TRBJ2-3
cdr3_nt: TGCGCCAGCAGCTTGGCCCAGAGCACAGATACGCAGTATTTT
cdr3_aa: CASSLAQSTDTQYF

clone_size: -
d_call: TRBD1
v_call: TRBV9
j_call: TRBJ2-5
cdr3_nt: TGTGCCAGCAGCGCCATGACAGGGCAAGAGACCCAGTACTTC
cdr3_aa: CASSAMTGQETQYF

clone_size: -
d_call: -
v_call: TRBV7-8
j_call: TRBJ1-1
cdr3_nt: TGTGCCAGCAGCCACATCATGGACGGGGCTTTCTTT
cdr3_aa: CASSHIMDGAFF

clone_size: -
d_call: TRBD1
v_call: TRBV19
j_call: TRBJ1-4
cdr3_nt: TGTGCCAGTAGTATACCTCGGACAGGGGTTGAAAAACTGTTTTTT
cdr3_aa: CASSIPRTGVEKLFF

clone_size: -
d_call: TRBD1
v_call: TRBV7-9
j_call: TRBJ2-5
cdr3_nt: TGTGCCAGCAGCCCCGTGATCTTAGGGGGCGAGACCCAGTACTTC
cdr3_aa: CASSPVILGGETQYF

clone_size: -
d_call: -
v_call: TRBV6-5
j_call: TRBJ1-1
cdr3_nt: TGTGCCAGCAGTAGGATAAGGAACACTGAAGCTTTCTTT
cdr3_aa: CASSRIRNTEAFF

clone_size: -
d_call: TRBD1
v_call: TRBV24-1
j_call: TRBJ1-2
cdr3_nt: TGTGCCACCTCACAGACAGGGGACTATGGCTACACCTTC
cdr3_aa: CATSQTGDYGYTF